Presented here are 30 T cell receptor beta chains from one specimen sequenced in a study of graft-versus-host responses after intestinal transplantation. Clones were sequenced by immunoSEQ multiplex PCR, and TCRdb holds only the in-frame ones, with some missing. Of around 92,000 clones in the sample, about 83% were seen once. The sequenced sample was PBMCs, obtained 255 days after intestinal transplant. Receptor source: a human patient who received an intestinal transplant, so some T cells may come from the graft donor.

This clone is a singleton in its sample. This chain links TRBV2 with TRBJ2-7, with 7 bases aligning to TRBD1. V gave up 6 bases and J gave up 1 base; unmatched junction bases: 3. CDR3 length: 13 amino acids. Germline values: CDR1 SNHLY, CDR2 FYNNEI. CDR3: CASRGQTSYEQYF. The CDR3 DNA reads TGTGCCAGCAGGGGACAGACGTCCTACGAGCAGTACTTC. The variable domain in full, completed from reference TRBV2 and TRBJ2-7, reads EPEVTQTPSHQVTQMGQEVILRCVPISNHLYFYWYRQILGQKVEFLVSFYNNEISEKSEIFDDQFSVERPDGSNFTLKIRSTKLEDSAMYFCASRGQTSYEQYFGPGTRLTVT.

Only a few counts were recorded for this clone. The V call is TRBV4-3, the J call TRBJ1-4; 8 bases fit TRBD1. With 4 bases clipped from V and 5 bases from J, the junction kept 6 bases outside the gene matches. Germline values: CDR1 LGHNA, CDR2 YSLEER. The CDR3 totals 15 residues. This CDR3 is CASSPQDRGNEKLFF. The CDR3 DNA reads TGCGCCAGCAGCCCTCAAGACAGGGGCAATGAAAAACTGTTTTTT.

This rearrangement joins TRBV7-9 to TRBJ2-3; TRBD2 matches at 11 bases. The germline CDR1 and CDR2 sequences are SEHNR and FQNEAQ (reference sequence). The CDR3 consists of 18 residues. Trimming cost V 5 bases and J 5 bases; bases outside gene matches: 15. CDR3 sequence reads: CASSTRVLAGAKEDTQYF. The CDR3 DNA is TGTGCCAGCAGCACCCGCGTACTAGCGGGGGCCAAGGAAGATACGCAGTATTTT.

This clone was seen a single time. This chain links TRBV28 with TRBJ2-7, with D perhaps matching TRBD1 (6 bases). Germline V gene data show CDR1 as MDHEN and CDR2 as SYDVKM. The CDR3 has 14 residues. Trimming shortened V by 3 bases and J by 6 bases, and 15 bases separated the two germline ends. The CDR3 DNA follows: TGTGCCAGCAGTTTTGGCAGGGGATTTGGCGAGCAGTACTTC. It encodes CASSFGRGFGEQYF.

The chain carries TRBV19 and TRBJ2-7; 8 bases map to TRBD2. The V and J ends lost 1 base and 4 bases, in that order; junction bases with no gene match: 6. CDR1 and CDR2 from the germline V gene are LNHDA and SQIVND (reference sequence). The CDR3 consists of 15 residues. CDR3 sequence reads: CASSIALAGPYEQYV. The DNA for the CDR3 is TGTGCCAGTAGTATAGCCCTAGCGGGCCCTTACGAGCAGTACGTC.

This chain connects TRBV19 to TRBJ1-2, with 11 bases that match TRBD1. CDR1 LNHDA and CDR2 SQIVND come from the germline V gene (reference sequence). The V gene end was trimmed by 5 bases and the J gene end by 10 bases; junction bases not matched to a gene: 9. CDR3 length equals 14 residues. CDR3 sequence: CASSLLRDRGNYTF. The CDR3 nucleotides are TGTGCCAGTAGTCTACTCCGGGACAGGGGGAACTACACCTTC.

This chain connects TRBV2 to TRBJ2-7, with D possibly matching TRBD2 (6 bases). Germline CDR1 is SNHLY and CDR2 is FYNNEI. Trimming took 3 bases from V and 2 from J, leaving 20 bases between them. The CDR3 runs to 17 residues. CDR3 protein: CASSEQAASVDPYEQYF. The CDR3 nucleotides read TGTGCCAGCAGTGAGCAGGCTGCTAGCGTGGATCCCTACGAGCAGTACTTC.

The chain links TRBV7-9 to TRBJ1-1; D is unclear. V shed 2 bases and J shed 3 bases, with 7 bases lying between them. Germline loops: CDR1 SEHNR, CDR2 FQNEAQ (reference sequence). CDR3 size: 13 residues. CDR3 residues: CASSLQRDTEAFF. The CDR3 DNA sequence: TGTGCCAGCAGCTTACAGAGGGACACTGAAGCTTTCTTT.

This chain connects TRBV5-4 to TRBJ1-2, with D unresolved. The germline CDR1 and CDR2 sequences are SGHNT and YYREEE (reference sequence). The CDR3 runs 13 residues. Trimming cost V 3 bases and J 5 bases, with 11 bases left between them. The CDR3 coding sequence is TGTGCCAGCAGCTCCCGGGGTTTATATGGCTACACCTTC. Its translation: CASSSRGLYGYTF.

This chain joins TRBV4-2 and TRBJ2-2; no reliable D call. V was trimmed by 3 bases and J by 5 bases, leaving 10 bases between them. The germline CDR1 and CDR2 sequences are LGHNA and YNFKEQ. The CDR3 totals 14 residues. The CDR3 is CASSQAARTGELFF. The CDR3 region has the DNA TGTGCCAGCAGCCAGGCCGCGAGAACCGGGGAGCTGTTTTTT.

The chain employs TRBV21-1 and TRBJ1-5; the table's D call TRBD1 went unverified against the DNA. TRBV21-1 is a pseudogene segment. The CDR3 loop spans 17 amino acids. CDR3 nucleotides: TGTGCCAGCAGCAAGGTACCCTATCAGGGAAGGTGGCAGCCCCAGCATTTT. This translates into CASSKVPYQGRWQPQHF.

The CDR3 DNA sequence: TGTGCCAGCAGTCTCCACGGGGGGACCTATAATTCACCCCTCCACTTT. It is translated as CASSLHGGTYNSPLHF. The chain carries TRBV27 and TRBJ1-6; D is possibly TRBD1 (5 bases). The CDR3 sequence is 16 residues long. The V end lost 5 bases, the J end lost 2 bases, and 13 bases lay between the germline ends. Germline values: CDR1 MNHEY, CDR2 SMNVEV (reference sequence).

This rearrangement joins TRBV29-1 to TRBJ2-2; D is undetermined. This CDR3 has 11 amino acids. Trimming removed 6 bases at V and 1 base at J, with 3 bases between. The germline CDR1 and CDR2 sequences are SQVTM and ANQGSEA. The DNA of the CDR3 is TGCAGCGTACAGAACACCGGGGAGCTGTTTTTT. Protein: CSVQNTGELFF.

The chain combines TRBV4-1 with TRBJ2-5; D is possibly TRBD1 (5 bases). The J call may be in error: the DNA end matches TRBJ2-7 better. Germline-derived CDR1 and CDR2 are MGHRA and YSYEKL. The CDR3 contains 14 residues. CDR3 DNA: TGCGCCAGCAGCCAAGTGAGCAGGGACTACGAGCAGTACTTC. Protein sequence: CASSQVSRDYEQYF.

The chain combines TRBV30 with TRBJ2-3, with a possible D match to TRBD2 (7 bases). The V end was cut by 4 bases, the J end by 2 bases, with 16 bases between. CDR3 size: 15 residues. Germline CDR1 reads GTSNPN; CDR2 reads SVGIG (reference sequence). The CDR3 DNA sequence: TGTGCCTGGAAGGTTGCGGGGGCCCCCACAGATACGCAGTATTTT. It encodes CAWKVAGAPTDTQYF.

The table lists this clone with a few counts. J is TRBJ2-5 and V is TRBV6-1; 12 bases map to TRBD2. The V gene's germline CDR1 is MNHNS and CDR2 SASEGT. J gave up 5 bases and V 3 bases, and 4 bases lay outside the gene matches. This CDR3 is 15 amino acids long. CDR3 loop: CASSDLAGGPETQYF. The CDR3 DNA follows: TGTGCCAGCAGTGACCTAGCGGGGGGGCCTGAGACCCAGTACTTC.

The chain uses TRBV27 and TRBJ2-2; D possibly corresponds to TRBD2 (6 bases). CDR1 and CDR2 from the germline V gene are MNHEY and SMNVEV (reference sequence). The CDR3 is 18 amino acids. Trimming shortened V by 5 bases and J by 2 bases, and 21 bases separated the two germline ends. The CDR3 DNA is TGTGCCAGCAGTCCGACCGGCTCCGGGACTTACAACACCGGGGAGCTGTTTTTT. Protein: CASSPTGSGTYNTGELFF.

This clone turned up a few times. CDR3 nucleotide sequence: TGCGCCAGCAGCAGCGGGACAGGGGGAGCGACTGAAGCTTTCTTT. It is translated as CASSSGTGGATEAFF. V gene TRBV5-1 combines with J gene TRBJ1-1; 11 nucleotides align to TRBD1. The CDR3 covers 15 residues. Germline V lookup: CDR1 SGHRS, CDR2 YFSETQ. V was clipped by 4 bases and J by 5 bases; unmatched bases: 7.

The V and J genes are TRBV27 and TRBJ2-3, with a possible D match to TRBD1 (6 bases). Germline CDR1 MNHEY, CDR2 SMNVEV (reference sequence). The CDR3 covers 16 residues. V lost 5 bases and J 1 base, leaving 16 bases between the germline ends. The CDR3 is CASSLRQAGGTDTQYF. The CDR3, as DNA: TGTGCCAGCAGTCTTCGACAGGCAGGGGGCACAGATACGCAGTATTTT.

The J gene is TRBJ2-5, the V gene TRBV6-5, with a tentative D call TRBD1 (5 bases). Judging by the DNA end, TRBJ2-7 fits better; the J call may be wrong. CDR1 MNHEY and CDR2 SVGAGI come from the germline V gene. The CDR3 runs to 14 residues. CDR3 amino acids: CASSYNRGVDEQYF. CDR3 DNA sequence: TGTGCCAGCAGTTACAATAGGGGCGTCGACGAGCAGTACTTC.

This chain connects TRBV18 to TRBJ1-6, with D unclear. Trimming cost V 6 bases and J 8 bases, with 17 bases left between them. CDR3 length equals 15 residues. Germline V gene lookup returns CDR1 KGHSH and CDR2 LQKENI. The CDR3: CASSVTNRVDSPLHF. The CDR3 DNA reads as TGTGCCAGCTCGGTTACGAACCGGGTGGATTCACCCCTCCACTTT. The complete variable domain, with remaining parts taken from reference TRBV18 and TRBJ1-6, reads NAGVMQNPRHLVRRRGQEARLRCSPMKGHSHVYWYRQLPEEGLKFMVYLQKENIIDESGMPKERFSAEFPKEGPSILRIQQVVRGDSAAYFCASSVTNRVDSPLHFGNGTRLTVT.

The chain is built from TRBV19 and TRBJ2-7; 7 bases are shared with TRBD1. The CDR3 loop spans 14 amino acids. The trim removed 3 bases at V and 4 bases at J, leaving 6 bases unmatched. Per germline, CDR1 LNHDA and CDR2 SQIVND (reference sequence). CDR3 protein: CASSIGDRLYEQYF. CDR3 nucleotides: TGTGCCAGTAGTATCGGGGACAGATTATACGAGCAGTACTTC. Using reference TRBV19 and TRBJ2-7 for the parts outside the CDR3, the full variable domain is DGGITQSPKYLFRKEGQNVTLSCEQNLNHDAMYWYRQDPGQGLRLIYYSQIVNDFQKGDIAEGYSVSREKKESFPLTVTSAQKNPTAFYLCASSIGDRLYEQYFGPGTRLTVT.

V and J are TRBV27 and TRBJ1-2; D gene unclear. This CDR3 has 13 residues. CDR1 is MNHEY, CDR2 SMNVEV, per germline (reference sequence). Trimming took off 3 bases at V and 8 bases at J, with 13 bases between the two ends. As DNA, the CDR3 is TGTGCCAGCAGTTTCAACGGTGCGGGCGGCTACACCTTC. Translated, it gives CASSFNGAGGYTF.

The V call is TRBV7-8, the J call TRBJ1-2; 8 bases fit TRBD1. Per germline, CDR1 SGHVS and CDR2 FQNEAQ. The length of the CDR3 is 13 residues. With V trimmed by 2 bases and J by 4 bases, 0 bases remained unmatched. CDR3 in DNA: TGTGCCAGCAGCTTAACAGGGGGCTATGGCTACACCTTC. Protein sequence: CASSLTGGYGYTF.

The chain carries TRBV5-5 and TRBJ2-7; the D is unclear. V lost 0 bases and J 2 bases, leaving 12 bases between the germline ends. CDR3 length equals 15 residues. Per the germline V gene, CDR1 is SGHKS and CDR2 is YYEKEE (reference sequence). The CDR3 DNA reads TGTGCCAGCAGCTTGGAGGGCAGCTTCACCTACGAGCAGTACGTC. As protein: CASSLEGSFTYEQYV.

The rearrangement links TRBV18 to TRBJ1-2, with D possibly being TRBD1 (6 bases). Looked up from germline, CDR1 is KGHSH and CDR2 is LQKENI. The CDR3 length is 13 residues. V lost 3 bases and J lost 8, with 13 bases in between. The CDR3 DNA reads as TGTGCCAGCTCACCGGGGGGGCTACGGGGCTACACCTTC. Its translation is CASSPGGLRGYTF. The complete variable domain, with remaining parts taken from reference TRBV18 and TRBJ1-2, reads NAGVMQNPRHLVRRRGQEARLRCSPMKGHSHVYWYRQLPEEGLKFMVYLQKENIIDESGMPKERFSAEFPKEGPSILRIQQVVRGDSAAYFCASSPGGLRGYTFGSGTRLTVV.

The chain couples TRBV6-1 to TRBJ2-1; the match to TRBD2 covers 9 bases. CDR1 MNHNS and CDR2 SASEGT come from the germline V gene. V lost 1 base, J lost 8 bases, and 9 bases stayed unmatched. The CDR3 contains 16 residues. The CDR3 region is CASSEVLAGGPDEQFF. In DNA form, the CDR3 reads TGTGCCAGCAGTGAAGTGTTGGCGGGGGGGCCCGATGAGCAGTTCTTC.

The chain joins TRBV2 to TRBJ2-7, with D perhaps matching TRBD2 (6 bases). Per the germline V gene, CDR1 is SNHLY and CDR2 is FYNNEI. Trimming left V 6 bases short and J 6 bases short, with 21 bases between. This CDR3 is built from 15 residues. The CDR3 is CASRPGTGGRSEQYF. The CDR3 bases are TGTGCCAGCAGACCAGGAACCGGAGGGCGTTCCGAGCAGTACTTC.

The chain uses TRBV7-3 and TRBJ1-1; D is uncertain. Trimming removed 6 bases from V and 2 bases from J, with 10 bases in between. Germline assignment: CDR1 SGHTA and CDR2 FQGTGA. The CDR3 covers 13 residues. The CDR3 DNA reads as TGTGCCAGCAGTGGGCAGGCCAACACTGAAGCTTTCTTT. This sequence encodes CASSGQANTEAFF.

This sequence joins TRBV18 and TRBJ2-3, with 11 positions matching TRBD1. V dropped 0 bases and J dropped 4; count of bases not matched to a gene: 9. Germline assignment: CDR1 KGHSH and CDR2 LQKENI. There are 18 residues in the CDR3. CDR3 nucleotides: TGTGCCAGCTCACCACCGGGACAGGGGGGAATCTGGGCAGATACGCAGTATTTT. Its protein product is CASSPPGQGGIWADTQYF.